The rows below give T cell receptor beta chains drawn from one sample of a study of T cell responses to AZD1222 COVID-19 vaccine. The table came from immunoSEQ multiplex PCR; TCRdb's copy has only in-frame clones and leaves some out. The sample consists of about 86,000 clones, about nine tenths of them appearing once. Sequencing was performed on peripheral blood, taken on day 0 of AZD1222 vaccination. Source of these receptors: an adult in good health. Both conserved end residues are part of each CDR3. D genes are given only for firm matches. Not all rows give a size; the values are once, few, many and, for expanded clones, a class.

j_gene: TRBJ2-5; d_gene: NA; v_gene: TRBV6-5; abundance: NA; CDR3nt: TGTGCCAGCAGAGCCGGGCACGAGACCCAGTACTTC; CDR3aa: CASRAGHETQYF
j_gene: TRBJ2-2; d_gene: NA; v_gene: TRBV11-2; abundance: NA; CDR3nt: TGTGCCAGCAGCCTAGGGCCCGCGGAGAACACCGGGGAGCTGTTTTTT; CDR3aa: CASSLGPAENTGELFF
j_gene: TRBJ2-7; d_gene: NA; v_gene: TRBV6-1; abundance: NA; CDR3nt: TGTGCCAGCAGTGATGGGCAGATATACACCTACGAGCAGTACTTC; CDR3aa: CASSDGQIYTYEQYF
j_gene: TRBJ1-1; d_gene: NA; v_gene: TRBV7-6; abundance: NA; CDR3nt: TGTGCCAGCAGCTCGGCGGGACAAATAGGGACTGAAGCTTTCTTT; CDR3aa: CASSSAGQIGTEAFF
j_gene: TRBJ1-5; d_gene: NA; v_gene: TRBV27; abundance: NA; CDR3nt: TGTGCCAGCAAACAGGGCGGATCCAATCAGCCCCAGCATTTT; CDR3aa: CASKQGGSNQPQHF
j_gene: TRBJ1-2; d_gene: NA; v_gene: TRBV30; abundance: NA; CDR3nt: TGTGCCTGGAGTGTAATCGCAGGGGCTGGCTACACCTTC; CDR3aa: CAWSVIAGAGYTF
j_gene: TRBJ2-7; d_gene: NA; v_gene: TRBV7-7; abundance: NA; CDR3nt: TGTGCTAGCAGCTTACATCGGTTCCACCTTTACGAGCAGTACTTC; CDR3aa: CASSLHRFHLYEQYF
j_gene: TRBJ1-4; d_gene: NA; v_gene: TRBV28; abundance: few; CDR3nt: TGTGCCAGCAGTTTTTCAGGGAACGAAAAACTGTTTTTT; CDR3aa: CASSFSGNEKLFF
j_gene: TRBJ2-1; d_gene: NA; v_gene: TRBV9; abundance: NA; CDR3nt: TGTGCCAGCAGTTTAGCGATTGGCGGGGGCACCAATGAGCAGTTCTTC; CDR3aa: CASSLAIGGGTNEQFF
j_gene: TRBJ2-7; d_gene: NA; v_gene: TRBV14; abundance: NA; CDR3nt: TGTGCCAGCAGCCTTTCGGGGCCCGAGCAGTACTTC; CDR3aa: CASSLSGPEQYF
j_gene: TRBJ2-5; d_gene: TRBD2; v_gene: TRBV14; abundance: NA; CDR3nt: TGTGCCAGCAGCCAAGATAGCCAAGCGGGAGGGTCCTACCAAGAGACCCAGTACTTC; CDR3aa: CASSQDSQAGGSYQETQYF
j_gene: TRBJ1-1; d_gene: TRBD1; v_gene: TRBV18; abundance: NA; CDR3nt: TGTGCCAGCTCCGGGACAGGTGAAGCTTTCTTT; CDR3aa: CASSGTGEAFF
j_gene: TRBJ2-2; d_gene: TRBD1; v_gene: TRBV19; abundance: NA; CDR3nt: TGTGCCAGTAGGGCCCCGACAGGGTACACCGGGGAGCTGTTTTTT; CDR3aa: CASRAPTGYTGELFF
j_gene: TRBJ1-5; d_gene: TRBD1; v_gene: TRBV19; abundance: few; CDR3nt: TGTGCCAGTAGTATACCGACAGGGGGAAATCAGCCCCAGCATTTT; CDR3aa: CASSIPTGGNQPQHF
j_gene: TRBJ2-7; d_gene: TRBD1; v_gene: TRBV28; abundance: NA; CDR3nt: TGTGCCAGCAGTCCCTGGGCTACAGGGGGAACCTACGAGCAGTACTTC; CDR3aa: CASSPWATGGTYEQYF
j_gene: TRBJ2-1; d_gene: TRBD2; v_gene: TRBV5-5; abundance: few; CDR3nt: TGTGCCAGCAGCTCCCGACTAGCGATGGATTGGCAGTTCTTC; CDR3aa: CASSSRLAMDWQFF
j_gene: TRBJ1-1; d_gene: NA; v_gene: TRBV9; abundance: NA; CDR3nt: TGTGCCAGCAGCGTACGAGACACTGAAGCTTTCTTT; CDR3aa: CASSVRDTEAFF
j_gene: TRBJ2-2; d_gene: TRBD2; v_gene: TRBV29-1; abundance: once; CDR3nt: TGCAGCGTGGGGACTAGCGAGAACACCGGGGAGCTGTTTTTT; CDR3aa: CSVGTSENTGELFF
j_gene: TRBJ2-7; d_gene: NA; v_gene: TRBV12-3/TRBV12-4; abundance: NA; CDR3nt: TGTGCCAGCAGTTTAAGTGGGTCCTACGAGCAGTACTTC; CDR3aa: CASSLSGSYEQYF
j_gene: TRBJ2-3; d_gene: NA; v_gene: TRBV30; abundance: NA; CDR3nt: TGTGCCTGGAGTGACACAGATACGCAGTATTTT; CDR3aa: CAWSDTDTQYF
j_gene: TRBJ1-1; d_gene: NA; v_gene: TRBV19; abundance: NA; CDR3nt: TGTGCCAGTAGTATCGCCGACGTGGTTGAAGCTTTCTTT; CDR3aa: CASSIADVVEAFF
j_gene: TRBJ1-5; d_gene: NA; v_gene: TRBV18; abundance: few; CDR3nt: TGTGCCAGCTCCGAATTTCGGGTACAGGATAGCAATCAGCCCCAGCATTTT; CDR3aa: CASSEFRVQDSNQPQHF
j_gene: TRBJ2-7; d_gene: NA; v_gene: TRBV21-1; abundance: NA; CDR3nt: TGTGCCAGCAGCCCCCGTGGAAATAGGACTGCCATACGGGAGCAGTACTTC; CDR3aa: CASSPRGNRTAIREQYF
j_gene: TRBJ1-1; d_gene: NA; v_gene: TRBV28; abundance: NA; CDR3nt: TGTGCCAGCGGAAGATATGGACCCGGCACTGAAGCTTTCTTT; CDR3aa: CASGRYGPGTEAFF
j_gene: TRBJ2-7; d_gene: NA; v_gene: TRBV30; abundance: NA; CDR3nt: TGTGCCTGGACCCTGGGGCAGGCCGAGCAGTACTTC; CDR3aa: CAWTLGQAEQYF
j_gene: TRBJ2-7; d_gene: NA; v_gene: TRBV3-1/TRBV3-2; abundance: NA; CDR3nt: TGTGCCAGCAGCCCCACAGGGTTGTTGGCCGAGCAGTACTTC; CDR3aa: CASSPTGLLAEQYF
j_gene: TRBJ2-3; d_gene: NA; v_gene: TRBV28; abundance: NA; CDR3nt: TGTGCCAGCAGTTTACCGGGGCAGCCTCACACTAGCACAGATACGCAGTATTTT; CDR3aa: CASSLPGQPHTSTDTQYF
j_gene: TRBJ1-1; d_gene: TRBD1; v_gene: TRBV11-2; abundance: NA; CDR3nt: TGTGCCAGCAGCTCCCGTCTGACAGGGGTTCGGAACACTGAAGCTTTCTTT; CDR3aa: CASSSRLTGVRNTEAFF
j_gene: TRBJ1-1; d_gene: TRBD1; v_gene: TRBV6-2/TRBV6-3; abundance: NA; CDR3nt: TGTGCCAGCAGTCCCAGAAGGACAGGGAACACTGAAGCTTTCTTT; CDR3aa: CASSPRRTGNTEAFF
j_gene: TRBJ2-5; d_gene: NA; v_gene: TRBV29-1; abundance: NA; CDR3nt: TGCAGCGCCCTAGGGGCCCAAGAGACCCAGTACTTC; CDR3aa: CSALGAQETQYF
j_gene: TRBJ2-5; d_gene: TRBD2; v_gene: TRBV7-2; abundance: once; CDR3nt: TGTGCCAGCAGCTTAGGGCTAGCGGGAGGGCCGGGAGAGACCCAGTACTTC; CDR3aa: CASSLGLAGGPGETQYF
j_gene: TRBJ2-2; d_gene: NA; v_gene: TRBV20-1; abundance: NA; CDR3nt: TGCAGTGCTAGTGGTGGGGGCGCTATGAGCACCGGGGAGCTGTTTTTT; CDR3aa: CSASGGGAMSTGELFF
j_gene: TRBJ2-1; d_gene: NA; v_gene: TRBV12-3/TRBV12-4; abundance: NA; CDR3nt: TGTGCCAGCAGTCAATCAGGCAATGAGCAGTTCTTC; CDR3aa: CASSQSGNEQFF
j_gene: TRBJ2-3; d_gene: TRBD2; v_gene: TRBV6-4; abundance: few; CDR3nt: TGTGCCAGCAGCCGACTAGCGGGATCCACAGATACGCAGTATTTT; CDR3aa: CASSRLAGSTDTQYF
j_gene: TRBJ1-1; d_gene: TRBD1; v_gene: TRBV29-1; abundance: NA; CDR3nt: TGCAGCGTCGGACAGGGGACGAACACTGAAGCTTTCTTT; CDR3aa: CSVGQGTNTEAFF
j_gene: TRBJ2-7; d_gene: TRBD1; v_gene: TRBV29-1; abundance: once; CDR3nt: TGCAGCGTAAGTGGACAGGGTGGAACCCCCTACGAGCAGTACTTC; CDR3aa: CSVSGQGGTPYEQYF
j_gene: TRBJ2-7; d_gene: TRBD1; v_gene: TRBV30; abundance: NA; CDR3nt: TGTGCCTGGAGTCCGAAATCGGGACAGGGGGTCCCCTACGAGCAGTACTTC; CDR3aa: CAWSPKSGQGVPYEQYF
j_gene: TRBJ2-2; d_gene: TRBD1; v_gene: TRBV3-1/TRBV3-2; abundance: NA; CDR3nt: TGTGCCAGCAGCCCTACAGGACAGGGTGGGACCGGGGAGCTGTTTTTT; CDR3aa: CASSPTGQGGTGELFF
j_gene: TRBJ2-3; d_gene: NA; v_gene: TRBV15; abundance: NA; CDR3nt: TGTGCCACCACCCTGGTCGGGGCTGATACGCAGTATTTT; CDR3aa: CATTLVGADTQYF
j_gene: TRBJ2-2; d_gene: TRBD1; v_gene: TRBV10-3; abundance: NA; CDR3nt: TGTGCCCCATGGACAGGGGCGATCGGGGAGCTGTTTTTT; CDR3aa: CAPWTGAIGELFF
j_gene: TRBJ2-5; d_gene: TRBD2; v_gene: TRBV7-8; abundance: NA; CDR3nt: TGTGCCAGCAGCTTAGCGTTTCCCCCTGGCGGGGGGCCGGGGTACCAAGAGACCCAGTACTTC; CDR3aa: CASSLAFPPGGGPGYQETQYF
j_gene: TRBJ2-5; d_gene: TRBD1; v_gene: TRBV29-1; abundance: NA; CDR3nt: TGCAGCGTTGAGGCGGACAGGGGGGAGACCCAGTACTTC; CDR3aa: CSVEADRGETQYF
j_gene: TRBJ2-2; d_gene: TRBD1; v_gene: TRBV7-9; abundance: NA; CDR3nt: TGTGCCAGCAGCTTACCCGGGGTGAGACAGGGGGACACCGGGGAGCTGTTTTTT; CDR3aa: CASSLPGVRQGDTGELFF
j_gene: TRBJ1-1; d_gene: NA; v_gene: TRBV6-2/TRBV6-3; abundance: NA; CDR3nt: TGTGCCAGCTGCCGCCTGAACACTGAAGCTTTCTTT; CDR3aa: CASCRLNTEAFF
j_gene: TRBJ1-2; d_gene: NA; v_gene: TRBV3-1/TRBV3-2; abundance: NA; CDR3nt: TGTGCCAGCAGCGACCAGGGGAAAAACTATGGCTACACCTTC; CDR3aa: CASSDQGKNYGYTF
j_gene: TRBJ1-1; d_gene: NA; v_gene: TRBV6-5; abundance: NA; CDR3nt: TGTGCCAGCAGGGGTCACACTGAAGCTTTCTTT; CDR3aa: CASRGHTEAFF
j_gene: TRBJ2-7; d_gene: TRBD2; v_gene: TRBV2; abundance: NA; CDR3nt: TGTGCCAGCCTACCGGGACTAGTCTTTTACGAGCAGTACTTC; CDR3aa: CASLPGLVFYEQYF
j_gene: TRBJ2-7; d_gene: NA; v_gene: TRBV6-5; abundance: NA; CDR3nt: TGTGCCAGCAGGAGGATTAGCTCCTACGAGCAGTACTTC; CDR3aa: CASRRISSYEQYF
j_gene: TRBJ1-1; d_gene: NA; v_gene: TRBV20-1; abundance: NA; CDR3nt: TGCAGTGCTAGTGCCGGACGAGGAGGCACTGAAGCTTTCTTT; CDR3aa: CSASAGRGGTEAFF
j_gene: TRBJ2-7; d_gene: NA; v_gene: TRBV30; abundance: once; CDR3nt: TGTGCCTGGAGTGTGACTGTCGAGCAGTACTTC; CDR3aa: CAWSVTVEQYF
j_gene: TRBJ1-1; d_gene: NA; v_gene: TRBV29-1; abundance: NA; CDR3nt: TGCAGCGTTGGGGAGACAGTGAACACTGAAGCTTTCTTT; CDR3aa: CSVGETVNTEAFF
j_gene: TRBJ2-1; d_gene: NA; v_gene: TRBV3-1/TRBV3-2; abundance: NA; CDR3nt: TGTGCCAGCAGCCAAGTAGCGGACAATGAGCAGTTCTTC; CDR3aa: CASSQVADNEQFF
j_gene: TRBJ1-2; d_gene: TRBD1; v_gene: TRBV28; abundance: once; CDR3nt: TGTGCCAGCAGTCTCCCACAGGGGGCGTATGGCTACACCTTC; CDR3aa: CASSLPQGAYGYTF
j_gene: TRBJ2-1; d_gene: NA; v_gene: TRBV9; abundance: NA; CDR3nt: TGTGCCAGCAGCGCCCGATATTACAATGAGCAGTTCTTC; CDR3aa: CASSARYYNEQFF
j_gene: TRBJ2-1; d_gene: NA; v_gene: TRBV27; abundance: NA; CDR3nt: TGTGCCAGCAGTCACGGGAATGAGCAGTTCTTC; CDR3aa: CASSHGNEQFF
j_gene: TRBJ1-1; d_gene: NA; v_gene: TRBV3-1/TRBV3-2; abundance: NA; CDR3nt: TGTGCCAGCAGCCAAGAATATTCAGGGAGGAACACTGAAGCTTTCTTT; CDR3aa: CASSQEYSGRNTEAFF
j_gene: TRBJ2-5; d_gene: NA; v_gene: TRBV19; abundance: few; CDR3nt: TGTGCCAGTAGACAGGCTGGAGAGACCCAGTACTTC; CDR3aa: CASRQAGETQYF
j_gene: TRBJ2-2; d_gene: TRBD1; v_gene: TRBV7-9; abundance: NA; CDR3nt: TGTGCCAGCAGCTTAGATCGGACAGGGGTCACCGGGGAGCTGTTTTTT; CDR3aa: CASSLDRTGVTGELFF